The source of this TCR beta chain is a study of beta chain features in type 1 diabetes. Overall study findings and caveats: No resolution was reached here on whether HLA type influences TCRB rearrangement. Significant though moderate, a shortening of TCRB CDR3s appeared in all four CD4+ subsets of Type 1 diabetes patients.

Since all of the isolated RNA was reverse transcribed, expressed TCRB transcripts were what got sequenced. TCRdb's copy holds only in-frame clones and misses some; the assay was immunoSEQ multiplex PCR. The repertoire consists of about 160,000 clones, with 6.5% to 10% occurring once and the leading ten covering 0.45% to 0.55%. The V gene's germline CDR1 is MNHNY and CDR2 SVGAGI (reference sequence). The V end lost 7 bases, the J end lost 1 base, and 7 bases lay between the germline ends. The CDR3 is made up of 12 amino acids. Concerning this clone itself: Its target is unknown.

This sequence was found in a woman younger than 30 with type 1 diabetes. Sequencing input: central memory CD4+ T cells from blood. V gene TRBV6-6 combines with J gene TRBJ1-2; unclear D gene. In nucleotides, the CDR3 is TGTGCCAGCACTGGGCTTAACTATGGCTACACCTTC. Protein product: CASTGLNYGYTF.